This is a list of T cell receptor beta chains from one sample in a study of spatial heterogeneity in lung cancer. TCRdb re-analysed the 5' RACE reads in MiXCR, keeping a single row per CDR3 protein. This table has more than 75,000 distinct CDR3 sequences, just under 20% appearing once. Sequences were derived from PBMCs, sampled at follow-up. These receptors were taken from a male donor with early-stage non-small cell lung cancer. Both conserved end residues are part of each CDR3. The D gene is left open where the match is weak. Only some rows state a clone size, as once, few, many or a class for expanded clones.

TRBJ2-1 TRBD1 - TRBV7-2 TGTGCCAGCGGGGGACAGGATAATTACAATGAGCAGTTCTTC CASGGQDNYNEQFF
TRBJ1-1 TRBD1 few TRBV18 TGTGCCAGCTCACCACAGGAGGGGGCGGCTTTCTTT CASSPQEGAAFF
TRBJ2-7 TRBD2 few TRBV29-1 TGCAGCGTTGATGGGGAAGGCGGGAGACCGTACGAGCAGTACTTC CSVDGEGGRPYEQYF
TRBJ2-1 - - TRBV29-1 TGCAGCGTCGGGGGCAGGGGGTACAATGAGCAGTTCTTC CSVGGRGYNEQFF
TRBJ2-1 TRBD2 few TRBV4-3 TGCGCCAGCAGCCAAGGTTCGGCGGGAGCCAATGAGCAGTTCTTC CASSQGSAGANEQFF
TRBJ1-2 - - TRBV9 TGTGCCAGCAGGCGGGGTTTGGGCGGCTACACCTTC CASRRGLGGYTF
TRBJ2-1 TRBD1 - TRBV20-1 TGCAGTGCTAGAGTGTCCGGGACAGGGGAAAATGAGCAGTTCTTC CSARVSGTGENEQFF
TRBJ1-3 - few TRBV30 TGTGCCTGGAGCGAACTTTTTCGACGGAACACCATATATTTT CAWSELFRRNTIYF
TRBJ1-2 - few TRBV2 TGTGCCAGCAGTGTTAAGGGGACTGGCTATGGCTACACCTTC CASSVKGTGYGYTF
TRBJ2-5 - few TRBV2 TGTGCCAGCAGTGAAGCGCTTTCGGGGGCAGGCACCCAAGAGACCCAGTACTTC CASSEALSGAGTQETQYF
TRBJ2-7 - - TRBV6-5 TGTGCCAGCAGTCCCCAGGGACTGGTTGCCTACGAGCAGTACTTC CASSPQGLVAYEQYF